This T cell receptor (beta chain) comes out of a study of blood T cell repertoires in COVID-19. At the level of the study: The origin of the acute and convalescent COVID-19 samples was the United States, Italy and Spain. From T cells, B-cell-depleted T cells, or PBMCs came the material, which was cDNA or gDNA.

Germline V gene lookup returns CDR1 SEHNR and CDR2 FQNEAQ (reference sequence). V was trimmed by 1 base and J by 3 bases, leaving 8 bases between them. CDR3 length: 14 residues. Per the authors' pipeline: Counts of nucleated cells, estimated from reference gene primer amplification, were obtained. Libraries were prepared by immunoSEQ multiplex PCR; TCRdb keeps only in-frame clonotypes and omits some of them. The V and J calls and clone size are taken from that table; D and trimming were inferred from the DNA. The table lists about 59,000 clones, around 81% of them singletons. This receptor was taken from a woman of 80 years or more with active or convalescent COVID-19. This sequence joins TRBV7-9 and TRBJ2-3; D is unclear. The sample taken for sequencing was peripheral blood. The CDR3 DNA sequence: TGTGCCAGCAGCTTAGATGCAGGAACAGATACGCAGTATTTT. Its protein product is CASSLDAGTDTQYF.